Below, 25 T cell receptor beta chains from the same sample are listed, as sequenced in a study of T cells in Graves' hyperthyroidism and ophthalmopathy. Amplification of TCR beta CDR3 regions used RNA as the template. HTBI primers were the set used in a first-round RT-PCR of the TCR CDR3. TCRdb reprocessed the multiplex PCR reads via MiXCR and lists one record per CDR3 protein. The profile shows about half a million distinct CDR3 sequences, 15% to 20% of them singletons. Sequencing was performed on blood. These receptors were obtained from a woman younger than 45 with Graves' ophthalmopathy.

The sample holds many counts of this clonotype. The chain has TRBV29-1 and TRBJ1-2; D is ambiguous. The V gene's germline CDR1 is SQVTM and CDR2 ANQGSEA. This CDR3 is 14 amino acids long. V gave up 0 bases and J gave up 4 bases, with 12 bases separating them. The CDR3 reads CSVEDHRKPYGYTF. CDR3 sequence (DNA): TGCAGCGTTGAAGATCACCGGAAACCCTATGGCTACACCTTC.

In its sample, this clonotype was seen many times. V and J are TRBV12-3 or TRBV12-4 and TRBJ2-5; D not resolved. This CDR3 contains 14 residues. V dropped 5 bases and J dropped 4 bases, with 14 bases sitting between them. CDR3 residues: CASSHPGDPETQYF. The CDR3 coding sequence is TGTGCCAGCAGTCATCCAGGTGACCCAGAGACCCAGTACTTC.

At least ten counts were recorded for this clonotype. This chain joins TRBV7-8 and TRBJ2-7; TRBD2 agrees at 14 bases. V dropped 3 bases and J dropped 4; count of bases not matched to a gene: 8. The CDR3 consists of 17 residues. Germline-derived CDR1 and CDR2 are SGHVS and FQNEAQ. The DNA for the CDR3 is TGTGCCAGCAGCTTCGGGACTAGCGGGAGCCCCTCTTACGAGCAGTACTTC. As protein: CASSFGTSGSPSYEQYF.

This clonotype has only a few counts. This sequence joins TRBV27 and TRBJ2-7; maybe TRBD1 (5 bases). CDR1 is MNHEY and CDR2 is SMNVEV in the germline V gene (reference sequence). Trimming removed 4 bases at V and 5 bases at J, with 12 bases between. This CDR3 is 13 amino acids long. The CDR3 sequence is CASSWGVADEQYF. The CDR3 DNA sequence: TGTGCCAGCAGTTGGGGCGTTGCGGACGAGCAGTACTTC.

This clonotype occurred many times. The chain couples TRBV15 to TRBJ1-1; weak D call: TRBD1 (5 bases). Per germline, CDR1 LNHNV and CDR2 YYDKDF (reference sequence). The V gene lost 1 base and the J gene lost 1 base, with 7 bases spanning the gap. CDR3 size: 14 residues. The DNA of the CDR3 is TGTGCCACCAGCAGAGCAGGGTCGAACACTGAAGCTTTCTTT. Its translation: CATSRAGSNTEAFF.

This clonotype turned up a few times. In DNA form, the CDR3 reads TGTGCCAGCAGCTCCTTGACAGACACCGGGGAGCTGTTTTTT. This gives the protein CASSSLTDTGELFF. The chain recombines TRBV7-9 with TRBJ2-2; possible D gene TRBD1, 5 bases. Deletions cut 4 bases from V and 3 bases from J, with 9 bases between. This CDR3 comprises 14 residues. Germline values: CDR1 SEHNR, CDR2 FQNEAQ (reference sequence).

This chain's CDR3 is CASKGMGQGAGEQYF. For the CDR3, the DNA is TGCGCCAGCAAAGGTATGGGACAGGGGGCAGGAGAGCAGTACTTC. The V call is TRBV10-2, the J call TRBJ2-7, with 12 nucleotides matching TRBD1. Germline V gives CDR1 WSHSY, CDR2 SAAADI. After removal of 7 bases from V and 7 bases from J, the junction contained 11 bases not matched to a gene. The CDR3 has 15 amino acids.

This clonotype was counted many times. V and J are TRBV10-3 and TRBJ2-1; either TRBD1 or TRBD2 may supply D (5 bases each). V was shortened by 3 bases and J by 8 bases, with 20 bases between the two germline ends. CDR1 is ENHRY, CDR2 SYGVKD, per germline. The CDR3 loop spans 16 amino acids. The CDR3 region is CAISDTGPNPDDEQFF. The CDR3 bases are TGTGCCATCAGTGATACGGGACCTAATCCGGATGATGAGCAGTTCTTC.

This clonotype has a count of ten or more. This chain links TRBV24-1 with TRBJ1-1; unclear D gene. CDR1 and CDR2 from the germline V gene are KGHDR and SFDVKD. V was shortened by 4 bases and J by 1 base, with 12 bases between the two germline ends. The CDR3 has 15 residues. The CDR3 loop reads CATSDPTNGNTEAFF. As DNA, the CDR3 is TGTGCCACCAGTGACCCCACCAATGGGAACACTGAAGCTTTCTTT.

CDR3 nucleotide sequence: TGTGCCAGCAGTTTAAGCCAGGCCAACAATGAGCAGTTCTTC. This gives the protein CASSLSQANNEQFF. The chain recombines TRBV12-3 or TRBV12-4 with TRBJ2-1, with D unresolved. Trimming pared 2 bases from V and 5 bases from J, leaving 10 bases between. The CDR3 spans 14 residues.

V and J are TRBV20-1 and TRBJ2-7; TRBD2 agrees at 12 bases. After removal of 3 bases from V and 3 bases from J, the junction contained 6 bases not matched to a gene. The CDR3 contains 15 residues. The germline V gene encodes CDR1 DFQATT and CDR2 SNEGSKA (reference sequence). The CDR3 loop is CSARETSGSLYEQYF. CDR3 sequence (DNA): TGCAGTGCTAGGGAGACTAGCGGGAGTCTCTACGAGCAGTACTTC.

This clonotype was counted ten times or more. The V and J genes are TRBV7-3 and TRBJ1-1; D possibly corresponds to TRBD1 (5 bases). V shed 5 bases and J shed 1 base, with 14 bases lying between them. CDR1 is SGHTA, CDR2 FQGTGA, per germline. The CDR3 runs to 15 residues. The CDR3 region has the DNA TGTGCCAGCAGCCCAGGGCCCTCGGGGAACACTGAAGCTTTCTTT. This gives the protein CASSPGPSGNTEAFF.

The chain joins TRBV20-1 to TRBJ2-6; D unresolved. V lost 3 bases to trimming and J lost 2 bases, with 5 bases between them. CDR3 length: 13 amino acids. The germline gives CDR1 DFQATT, CDR2 SNEGSKA (reference sequence). In nucleotides, the CDR3 is TGCAGTGCTAGGGCCCCTGGGGCCAACGTCCTGACTTTC. This translates into CSARAPGANVLTF.

The table lists this clonotype with many counts. J is TRBJ2-3 and V is TRBV5-1; D gene ambiguous. Germline values: CDR1 SGHRS, CDR2 YFSETQ. The CDR3 has 15 amino acids. The V end was cut by 0 bases, the J end by 4 bases, with 12 bases between. CDR3 sequence reads: CASSLVPALADTQYF. CDR3 nucleotide sequence: TGCGCCAGCAGCTTGGTCCCCGCATTGGCAGATACGCAGTATTTT.

This clonotype was picked up many times. The gene calls are TRBV29-1 and TRBJ2-7; no clear D. Germline V gene data show CDR1 as SQVTM and CDR2 as ANQGSEA. The CDR3 sequence is 12 residues long. Trimming cost V 3 bases and J 7 bases, with 13 bases left between them. The CDR3 protein is CSVDPGPGEQYF. The CDR3 DNA reads TGCAGCGTTGATCCAGGTCCTGGGGAGCAGTACTTC.

This clonotype was observed a few times. This chain connects TRBV7-9 to TRBJ1-5; unclear D gene. V lost 1 base to trimming and J lost 9 bases, with 7 bases between them. In germline, CDR1 is SEHNR, CDR2 FQNEAQ (reference sequence). This CDR3 contains 12 residues. The CDR3 bases are TGTGCCAGCAGCTTAGTCGCAGGGCCCCAGCATTTT. Its translation is CASSLVAGPQHF.

This clonotype has at least ten counts. J is TRBJ2-7 and V is TRBV6-5, with D possibly TRBD1 on 6 matching bases. Trimming pared 0 bases from V and 2 bases from J, leaving 11 bases between. CDR3 size: 15 residues. Germline assignment: CDR1 MNHEY and CDR2 SVGAGI. CDR3 in DNA: TGTGCCAGCAGTTACTCCGGACAGTCAACCTACGAGCAGTACTTC. As protein: CASSYSGQSTYEQYF.

The V gene is TRBV29-1, the J gene TRBJ1-2; 7 positions agree with TRBD1. Germline V lookup: CDR1 SQVTM, CDR2 ANQGSEA. CDR3 size: 14 residues. V lost 2 bases and J lost 5; bases outside the gene matches: 8. The CDR3 region is CSVEPFTGAYGYTF. The CDR3 DNA is TGCAGCGTTGAACCCTTTACAGGGGCATATGGCTACACCTTC.

CDR3 protein: CASNHPTSYNEQFF. The CDR3 nucleotides read TGTGCCAGTAATCACCCCACCTCCTACAATGAGCAGTTCTTC. V gene TRBV19 combines with J gene TRBJ2-1; no definite D call. Germline V lookup: CDR1 LNHDA, CDR2 SQIVND (reference sequence). Trimming left V 7 bases short and J 0 bases short, with 10 bases between. The CDR3 contains 14 residues.

This clonotype was seen only a few times. The rearrangement links TRBV5-1 to TRBJ2-5; 8 bases align to TRBD2. Germline values: CDR1 SGHRS, CDR2 YFSETQ. The junction had 12 bases not matched to a gene; V was cut back by 3 bases and J by 5 bases. There are 16 residues in the CDR3. The CDR3 DNA reads as TGCGCCAGCAGCTGGGGGATCGCGGGGGGTTTTGAGACCCAGTACTTC. It specifies CASSWGIAGGFETQYF.

The chain is built from TRBV20-1 and TRBJ2-7; 12 positions agree with TRBD1. The V and J ends lost 3 bases and 3 bases, in that order; junction bases with no gene match: 6. There are 15 residues in the CDR3. Germline CDR1 is DFQATT and CDR2 is SNEGSKA (reference sequence). CDR3 amino acids: CSASLGTGGGYEQYF. The CDR3 DNA reads TGCAGTGCTAGTCTCGGGACAGGGGGCGGCTACGAGCAGTACTTC.

This clonotype was picked up many times. The chain uses TRBV2 and TRBJ2-3, with D hard to call. Trimming took 3 bases from V and 7 from J, leaving 8 bases between them. CDR3 size: 12 residues. The germline CDR1 and CDR2 sequences are SNHLY and FYNNEI. The CDR3 DNA is TGTGCCAGCAGTGAGGATCCTCATACGCAGTATTTT. Translating it yields CASSEDPHTQYF.

A word on this clonotype: A much larger clone is a single base away; this may be a read error. Here the CDR3 reads CASSLGGGKVYEQYF. The DNA of the CDR3 is TGTGCCAGCAGCTTAGGGGGGGGGAAGGTCTACGAGCAGTACTTC. The rearrangement joins TRBV7-2 to TRBJ2-7; the match to TRBD2 covers 7 bases. The CDR3 covers 15 residues. Germline V gene sequence: CDR1 SGHTA, CDR2 FQGNSA. V gave up 1 base and J gave up 3 bases; unmatched junction bases: 6.

This clonotype was seen at least ten times. The chain joins TRBV28 to TRBJ2-1; D gene ambiguous. The CDR3 loop spans 12 amino acids. Germline V gene sequence: CDR1 MDHEN, CDR2 SYDVKM. V gave up 3 bases and J gave up 7 bases, with 7 bases separating them. Written as DNA, the CDR3 is TGTGCCAGCAGTTTCGCTGCGAATGAGCAGTTCTTC. As protein: CASSFAANEQFF.

This clonotype was recorded many times. This chain connects TRBV7-2 to TRBJ2-7; D is ambiguous. CDR3 length: 13 residues. Trimming cost V 4 bases and J 3 bases, with 10 bases left between them. Looked up from germline, CDR1 is SGHTA and CDR2 is FQGNSA. CDR3 DNA: TGTGCCAGCAGCTACGAAAGAGACTACGAGCAGTACTTC. Translation gives CASSYERDYEQYF.